The sequence of this T cell receptor (beta chain) was determined in a study of PD-1 blockade in classical Hodgkin lymphoma. Using immunoSEQ multiplex PCR, the repertoire was profiled, and TCRdb retains in-frame clones only, with some absent. The table lists approximately 45,000 clones, roughly 91% of them singletons, with over 4% in the top ten. With regard to this clone: Antigen unknown.

Time point meaning: newly diagnosed, previously untreated cHL patient sample. Serving as comparison were PBMCs from newly diagnosed, untreated classical Hodgkin lymphoma, which were sequenced alongside the relapsed/refractory trial patients. The CDR3 consists of 15 residues. With 4 bases removed from V and 4 bases from J, the gap between germline ends came to 17 bases. Germline lookup yields CDR1 SGHRS and CDR2 YFSETQ. Overall study findings and caveats: What drove the repertoire differences, possibly disease activity or prior therapy, has not been defined. Healthy donors were reported to have higher baseline TCR diversity than newly diagnosed patients.

The sequenced sample consisted of peripheral blood mononuclear cells (PBMCs). The chain links TRBV5-1 to TRBJ2-5, with D possibly matching TRBD1 (6 bases). The TCR originated in a human donor with classical Hodgkin lymphoma. Written as DNA, the CDR3 is TGCGCCAGCAGCCCGCAGGACAGCTCGTCAGAGACCCAGTACTTC. Encoded protein: CASSPQDSSSETQYF.